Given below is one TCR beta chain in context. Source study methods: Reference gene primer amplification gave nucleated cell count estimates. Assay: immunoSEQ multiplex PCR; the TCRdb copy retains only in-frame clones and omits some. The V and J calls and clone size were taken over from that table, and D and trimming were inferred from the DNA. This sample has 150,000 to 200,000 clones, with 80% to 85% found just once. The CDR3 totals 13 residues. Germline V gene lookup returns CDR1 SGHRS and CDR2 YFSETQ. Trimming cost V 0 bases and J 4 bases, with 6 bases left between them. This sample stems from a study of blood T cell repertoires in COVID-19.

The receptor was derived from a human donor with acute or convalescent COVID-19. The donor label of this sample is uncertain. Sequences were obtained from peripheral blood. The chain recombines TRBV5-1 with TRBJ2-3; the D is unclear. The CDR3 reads CASSLGAPDTQYF. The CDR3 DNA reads TGCGCCAGCAGCTTGGGAGCCCCAGATACGCAGTATTTT.